These T cell receptor beta chains were read from a single sample in a study of patients and donors after allogeneic stem cell transplantation. TCRdb used MiXCR to reprocess the RT-PCR reads, holding one entry per CDR3 protein. The data show around 200,000 distinct CDR3 sequences, around two fifths seen once. Material for sequencing was blood, either unsorted or a sorted T cell fraction (not recorded which). Receptors were obtained from a human donor who was either an allogeneic HSCT recipient or a stem cell or donor lymphocyte infusion donor (not recorded which). It is not recorded whose cells these are; they may come from a transplant donor. Each CDR3 is given with its conserved first and last residue. The order of the fields is CDR3 length, J gene, V gene, CDR3 protein.

len: 17
j_gene: TRBJ2-3
v_gene: TRBV5-1
CDR3aa: CASSLLPSGAGTDTQYF

len: 13
j_gene: TRBJ2-3
v_gene: TRBV12-3/TRBV12-4
CDR3aa: CASSFEGADTQYF

len: 15
j_gene: TRBJ2-3
v_gene: TRBV6-6
CDR3aa: CASSYGGGSTDTQYF

len: 13
j_gene: TRBJ1-3
v_gene: TRBV7-8
CDR3aa: CASSLATGNTIYF

len: 13
j_gene: TRBJ1-1
v_gene: TRBV20-1
CDR3aa: CSAPVSRGFEAFF

len: 14
j_gene: TRBJ2-1
v_gene: TRBV7-3
CDR3aa: CASSRSGGPNEQFF

len: 16
j_gene: TRBJ1-1
v_gene: TRBV7-6
CDR3aa: CASSLWTGRMNTEAFF

len: 16
j_gene: TRBJ1-6
v_gene: TRBV19
CDR3aa: CASSTLSGQANSPLHF

len: 16
j_gene: TRBJ2-3
v_gene: TRBV7-7
CDR3aa: CASSLAPGRSADTQYF

len: 11
j_gene: TRBJ1-6
v_gene: TRBV9
CDR3aa: CASSSPSPLHF

len: 15
j_gene: TRBJ2-1
v_gene: TRBV12-3/TRBV12-4
CDR3aa: CASSYRRYSYNEQFF

len: 14
j_gene: TRBJ1-5
v_gene: TRBV10-2
CDR3aa: CASSGQGSNQPQHF